The next 18 T cell receptor beta chains were all read from a single sample in a study of T cells in Graves' hyperthyroidism and ophthalmopathy. The source material, RNA transcripts, was used to amplify TCR beta CDR3 regions. HTBI primers drove first-round RT-PCR of the TCR CDR3. From the multiplex PCR reads, TCRdb called clonotypes with MiXCR, one entry per CDR3 protein. There are about 420,000 distinct CDR3 sequences in the sample; roughly 15% occur only once, and 5% to 6.5% lies in the top ten. The sample taken for sequencing was blood. Receptors were obtained from a woman younger than 30 with Graves' hyperthyroidism.

The table lists this clonotype with many counts. This chain links TRBV30 with TRBJ1-3, with D unresolved. The CDR3 length is 11 residues. Germline CDR1 and CDR2: GTSNPN and SVGIG (reference sequence). V lost 3 bases to trimming and J lost 7 bases, with 7 bases between them. CDR3 DNA sequence: TGTGCCTGGAGCCAAGAGAACACCATATATTTT. Translation gives CAWSQENTIYF.

The chain couples TRBV18 to TRBJ2-7; unclear D gene. The germline V gene has CDR1 KGHSH and CDR2 LQKENI. V dropped 5 bases and J dropped 6 bases, with 8 bases sitting between them. This CDR3 region has 11 residues. DNA for the CDR3: TGTGCCAGCTCAACCTGGGCCGAGCAGTACTTC. Translated, it gives CASSTWAEQYF.

This clonotype was detected many times. V usage is TRBV30 and J usage is TRBJ2-1; 7 bases are shared with TRBD2. The germline V gene encodes CDR1 GTSNPN and CDR2 SVGIG (reference sequence). The CDR3 covers 14 residues. Losses at the gene ends were 0 bases for V and 3 bases for J; bases not matched to a gene: 2. The CDR3 DNA is TGTGCCTGGAGTGTATCTAGCGGCTACAATGAGCAGTTCTTC. It codes for CAWSVSSGYNEQFF.

This clonotype was detected ten times or more. The chain uses TRBV10-3 and TRBJ1-5; D not resolved. This CDR3 contains 15 residues. V was pared by 2 bases and J by 0 bases, with 8 bases between. From germline, CDR1 is ENHRY and CDR2 SYGVKD. The CDR3 reads CAISETEPSNQPQHF. In nucleotides, the CDR3 is TGTGCCATCAGTGAGACAGAGCCTAGCAATCAGCCCCAGCATTTT.

This clonotype was seen ten or more times. This chain joins TRBV28 and TRBJ2-5, with TRBD2 matching 11 bases. Germline assignment: CDR1 MDHEN and CDR2 SYDVKM. There are 15 residues in the CDR3. V lost 5 bases, J lost 1 base, and 3 bases stayed unmatched. In DNA, the CDR3 is TGTGCCAGCAGTCTCGGGACTAGCGGCCAAGAGACCCAGTACTTC. Amino acid sequence: CASSLGTSGQETQYF.

This clonotype came up many times. This sequence joins TRBV2 and TRBJ2-3; a weak D match, TRBD2 (5 bases). CDR1 is SNHLY and CDR2 is FYNNEI in the germline V gene. The CDR3 is made up of 14 amino acids. The V gene lost 6 bases and the J gene lost 4 bases, with 14 bases spanning the gap. CDR3 in amino acids: CASRSYEGPDTQYF. The CDR3 DNA reads as TGTGCCAGCAGGTCTTACGAGGGCCCAGATACGCAGTATTTT.

This clonotype was detected a few times. The chain carries TRBV7-9 and TRBJ1-5, with no clear D. Looked up from germline, CDR1 is SEHNR and CDR2 is FQNEAQ (reference sequence). The CDR3 contains 14 residues. The ends were cut back, 4 bases at V and 1 base at J, with 8 bases in the middle. Here the CDR3 reads CASSSPGSNQPQHF. In DNA form, the CDR3 reads TGTGCCAGCAGCTCGCCTGGGAGCAATCAGCCCCAGCATTTT.

In its sample, this clonotype was seen many times. V is TRBV5-1 and J is TRBJ1-1; D is unclear. Between the trimmed V and J ends, which lost 2 bases and 4 bases, there was a span of 15 bases. This CDR3 region has 15 residues. Germline CDR1 SGHRS, CDR2 YFSETQ. The chain's CDR3 is CASSFSPGYTTEAFF. The DNA of the CDR3 is TGCGCCAGCAGCTTTTCGCCGGGGTATACCACTGAAGCTTTCTTT.

On this clonotype itself: This may stem from a read error, because a much larger clone lies one nucleotide away. J is TRBJ1-5 and V is TRBV6-5, with D possibly being TRBD1 (6 bases). Germline V gene lookup returns CDR1 MNHEY and CDR2 SVGAGI. The CDR3 is 15 residues long. The CDR3 loop is CTSSSPLRGHQPQHF. The DNA of the CDR3 is TGTACCAGCAGTTCGCCCCTCAGGGGTCATCAGCCCCAGCATTTT.

This clonotype was detected only once. The gene calls are TRBV25-1 and TRBJ2-7; 7 nucleotides match TRBD2. The CDR3 is made up of 16 amino acids. Germline assignment: CDR1 MGHDK and CDR2 SYGVNS. The ends lost 2 bases at V and 4 bases at J; junction bases unmatched: 11. In DNA form, the CDR3 reads TGTGCCAGCAGTGAAGCCACAGGACTAGAAATATACGAGCAGTACTTC. It encodes CASSEATGLEIYEQYF.

This clonotype was seen repeatedly, ten times or more. The J gene is TRBJ1-1, the V gene TRBV18; 7 nucleotides line up with TRBD1. The CDR3 spans 16 residues. J was trimmed by 2 bases and V by 4 bases; bases with no gene match: 10. Germline V gene data show CDR1 as KGHSH and CDR2 as LQKENI. This CDR3 is CASSRSSGQYNTEAFF. CDR3 in DNA: TGTGCCAGCTCACGATCCTCGGGACAGTACAACACTGAAGCTTTCTTT.

V usage is TRBV20-1 and J usage is TRBJ2-7, with unresolved D. From germline, CDR1 is DFQATT and CDR2 SNEGSKA (reference sequence). Trimming removed 1 base from V and 6 bases from J, with 10 bases in between. The CDR3 contains 12 residues. CDR3 amino acids: CSARASLSEQYF. CDR3 bases: TGCAGTGCTAGAGCGTCCCTGAGCGAGCAGTACTTC.

This clonotype was seen more than once but under ten times. DNA for the CDR3: TGCGCCAGCAGCCGCCTTCTAGGGCCCGACGAGCAGTACTTC. This gives the protein CASSRLLGPDEQYF. V and J are TRBV4-3 and TRBJ2-7; no clear D. Trimming removed 4 bases at V and 5 bases at J, with 15 bases between. The CDR3 spans 14 residues. Germline CDR1 reads LGHNA; CDR2 reads YSLEER.

V is TRBV9 and J is TRBJ1-2; no reliable D call. Germline V lookup: CDR1 SGDLS, CDR2 YYNGEE. This CDR3 is built from 14 residues. Trimming took off 0 bases at V and 5 bases at J, with 11 bases between the two ends. For the CDR3, the DNA is TGTGCCAGCAGCGTAGAAGGGAGTAATTATGGCTACACCTTC. Translating gives CASSVEGSNYGYTF.

This clonotype was recorded many times. The CDR3 DNA reads as TGCAGTGCTAGCCGACAACCTACCTACGAGCAGTACTTC. As protein: CSASRQPTYEQYF. The chain employs TRBV20-1 and TRBJ2-7, with D unclear. The V gene lost 3 bases and the J gene lost 2 bases, with 11 bases spanning the gap. Germline-derived CDR1 and CDR2 are DFQATT and SNEGSKA (reference sequence). CDR3 length: 13 amino acids.

This sequence joins TRBV19 and TRBJ2-5; 14 bases are a match to TRBD2. The CDR3 is 17 residues long. The V segment lost 7 bases and the J segment 4 bases; nucleotides outside the gene matches: 11. Germline values: CDR1 LNHDA, CDR2 SQIVND (reference sequence). The CDR3 protein is CASTSRGLAGEGETQYF. Written as DNA, the CDR3 is TGTGCCAGTACCTCCCGGGGACTAGCGGGAGAGGGAGAGACCCAGTACTTC.

The chain uses TRBV6-1 and TRBJ2-1, with 14 bases lining up with TRBD2. The CDR3 totals 16 residues. V shed 2 bases and J 8 bases; nucleotides not matched to a gene: 5. Per germline, CDR1 MNHNS and CDR2 SASEGT. In nucleotides, the CDR3 is TGTGCCAGCAGTGAATCCGGGACTAGCGGGAGCGATGAGCAGTTCTTC. Translating it yields CASSESGTSGSDEQFF.

This chain uses TRBV9 with TRBJ2-2; the D is unclear. Trimming shortened V by 2 bases and J by 3 bases, and 5 bases separated the two germline ends. Germline V gene data show CDR1 as SGDLS and CDR2 as YYNGEE. There are 13 residues in the CDR3. The CDR3 loop is CASSVADTGELFF. DNA for the CDR3: TGTGCCAGCAGCGTCGCCGACACCGGGGAGCTGTTTTTT.